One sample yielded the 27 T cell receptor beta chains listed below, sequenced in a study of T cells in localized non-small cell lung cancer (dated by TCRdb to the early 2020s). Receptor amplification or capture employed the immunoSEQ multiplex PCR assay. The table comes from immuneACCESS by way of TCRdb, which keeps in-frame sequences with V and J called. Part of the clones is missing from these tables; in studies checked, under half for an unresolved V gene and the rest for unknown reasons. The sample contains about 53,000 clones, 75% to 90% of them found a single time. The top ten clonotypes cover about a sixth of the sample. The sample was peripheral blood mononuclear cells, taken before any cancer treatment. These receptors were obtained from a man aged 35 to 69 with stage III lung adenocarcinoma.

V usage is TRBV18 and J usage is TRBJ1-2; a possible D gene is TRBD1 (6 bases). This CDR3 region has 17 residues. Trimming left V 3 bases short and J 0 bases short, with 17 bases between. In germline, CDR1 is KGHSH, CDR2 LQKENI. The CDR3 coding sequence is TGTGCCAGCTCACCTGCGGTAGGACAGTTTTCTAACTATGGCTACACCTTC. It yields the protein CASSPAVGQFSNYGYTF.

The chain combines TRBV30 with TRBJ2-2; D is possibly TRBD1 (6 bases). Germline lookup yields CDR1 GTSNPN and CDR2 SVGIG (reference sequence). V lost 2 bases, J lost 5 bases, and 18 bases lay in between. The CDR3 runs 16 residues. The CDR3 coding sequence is TGTGCCTGGAGTCCTGAACCGGGACATGAAACCGGGGAGCTGTTTTTT. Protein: CAWSPEPGHETGELFF.

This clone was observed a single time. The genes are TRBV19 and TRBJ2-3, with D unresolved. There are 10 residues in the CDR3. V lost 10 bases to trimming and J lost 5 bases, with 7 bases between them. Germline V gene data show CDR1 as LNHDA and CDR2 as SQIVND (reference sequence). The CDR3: CATLGDTQYF. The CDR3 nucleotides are TGTGCCACTCTGGGAGATACGCAGTATTTT.

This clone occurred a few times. CDR3 DNA: TGCGCCAGCAGTGGACAGGGCCGCTATGGCTACACCTTC. Amino acid sequence: CASSGQGRYGYTF. The chain links TRBV10-1 to TRBJ1-2; 7 nucleotides align to TRBD1. Germline V gene data show CDR1 as WNHNN and CDR2 as SYGVQD (reference sequence). The ends lost 4 bases at V and 4 bases at J; junction bases unmatched: 3. This CDR3 spans 13 amino acids.

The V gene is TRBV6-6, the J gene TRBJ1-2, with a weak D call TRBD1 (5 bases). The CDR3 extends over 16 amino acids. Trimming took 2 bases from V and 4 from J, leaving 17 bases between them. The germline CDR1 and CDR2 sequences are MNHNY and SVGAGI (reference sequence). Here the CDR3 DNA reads TGTGCCAGCAGTTACGAAGGGACGGATCCTGCCTATGGCTACACCTTC. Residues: CASSYEGTDPAYGYTF.

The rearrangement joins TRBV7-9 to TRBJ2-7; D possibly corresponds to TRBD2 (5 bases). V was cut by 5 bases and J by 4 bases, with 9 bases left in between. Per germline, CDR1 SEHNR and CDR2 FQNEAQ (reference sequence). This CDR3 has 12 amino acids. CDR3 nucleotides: TGTGCCAGCAGCGCTGACTATTACGAGCAGTACTTC. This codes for CASSADYYEQYF. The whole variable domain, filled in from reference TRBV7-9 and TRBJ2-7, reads DTGVSQNPRHKITKRGQNVTFRCDPISEHNRLYWYRQTLGQGPEFLTYFQNEAQLEKSRLLSDRFSAERPKGSFSTLEIQRTEQGDSAMYLCASSADYYEQYFGPGTRLTVT.

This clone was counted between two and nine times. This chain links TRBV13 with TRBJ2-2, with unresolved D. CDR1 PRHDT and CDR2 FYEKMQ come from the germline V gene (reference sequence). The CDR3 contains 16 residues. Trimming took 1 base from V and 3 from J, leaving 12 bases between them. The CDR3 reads CASSLEGDTYTGELFF. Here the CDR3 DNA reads TGTGCCAGCAGCTTAGAAGGTGACACCTACACCGGGGAGCTGTTTTTT. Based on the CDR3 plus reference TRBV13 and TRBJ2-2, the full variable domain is AAGVIQSPRHLIKEKRETATLKCYPIPRHDTVYWYQQGPGQDPQFLISFYEKMQSDKGSIPDRFSAQQFSDYHSELNMSSLELGDSALYFCASSLEGDTYTGELFFGEGSRLTVL.

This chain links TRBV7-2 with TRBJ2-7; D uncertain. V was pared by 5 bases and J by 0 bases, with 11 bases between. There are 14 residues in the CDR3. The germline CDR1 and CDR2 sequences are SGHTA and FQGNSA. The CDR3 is CASSPRMSSYEQYF. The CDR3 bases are TGTGCCAGCAGCCCCCGAATGAGCTCCTACGAGCAGTACTTC.

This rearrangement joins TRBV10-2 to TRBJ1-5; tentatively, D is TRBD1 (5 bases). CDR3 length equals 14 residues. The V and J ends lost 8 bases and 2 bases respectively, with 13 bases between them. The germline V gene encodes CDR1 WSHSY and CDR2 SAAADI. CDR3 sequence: CASSGGLGNQPQHF. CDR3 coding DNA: TGCGCCAGCTCGGGGGGGTTGGGCAATCAGCCCCAGCATTTT.

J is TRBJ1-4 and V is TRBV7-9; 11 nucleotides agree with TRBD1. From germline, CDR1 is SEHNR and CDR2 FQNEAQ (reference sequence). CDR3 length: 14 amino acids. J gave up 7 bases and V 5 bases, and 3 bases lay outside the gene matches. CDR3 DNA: TGTGCCAGCAGCCCGGGACAGGGGGGTGAAAAACTGTTTTTT. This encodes CASSPGQGGEKLFF. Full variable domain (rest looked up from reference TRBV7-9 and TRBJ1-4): DTGVSQNPRHKITKRGQNVTFRCDPISEHNRLYWYRQTLGQGPEFLTYFQNEAQLEKSRLLSDRFSAERPKGSFSTLEIQRTEQGDSAMYLCASSPGQGGEKLFFGSGTQLSVL.

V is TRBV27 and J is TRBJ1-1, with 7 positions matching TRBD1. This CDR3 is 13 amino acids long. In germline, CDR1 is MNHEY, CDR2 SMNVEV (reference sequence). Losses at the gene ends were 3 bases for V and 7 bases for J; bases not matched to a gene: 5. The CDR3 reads CASSLEGAGEAFF. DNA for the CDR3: TGTGCCAGCAGTTTGGAGGGGGCCGGTGAAGCTTTCTTT.

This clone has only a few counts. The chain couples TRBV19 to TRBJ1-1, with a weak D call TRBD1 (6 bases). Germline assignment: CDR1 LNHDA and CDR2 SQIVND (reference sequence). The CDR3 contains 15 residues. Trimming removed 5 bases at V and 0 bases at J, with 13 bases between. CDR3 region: CASSGLDSLNTEAFF. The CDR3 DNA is TGTGCCAGTAGTGGCCTGGACAGTTTGAACACTGAAGCTTTCTTT.

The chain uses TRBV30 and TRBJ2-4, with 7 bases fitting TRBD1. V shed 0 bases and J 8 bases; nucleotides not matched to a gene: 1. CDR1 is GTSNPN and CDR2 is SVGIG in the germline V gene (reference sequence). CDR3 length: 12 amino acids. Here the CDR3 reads CAWSVQGDIQYF. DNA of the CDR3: TGTGCCTGGAGTGTCCAGGGGGACATTCAGTACTTC.

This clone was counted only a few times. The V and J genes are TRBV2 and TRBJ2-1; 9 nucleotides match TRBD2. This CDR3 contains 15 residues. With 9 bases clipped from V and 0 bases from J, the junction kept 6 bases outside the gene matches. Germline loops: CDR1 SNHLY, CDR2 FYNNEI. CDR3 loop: CASRLADSSYNEQFF. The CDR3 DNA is TGTGCCAGTAGACTAGCGGATAGCTCCTACAATGAGCAGTTCTTC. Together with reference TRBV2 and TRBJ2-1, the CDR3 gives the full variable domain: EPEVTQTPSHQVTQMGQEVILRCVPISNHLYFYWYRQILGQKVEFLVSFYNNEISEKSEIFDDQFSVERPDGSNFTLKIRSTKLEDSAMYFCASRLADSSYNEQFFGPGTRLTVL.

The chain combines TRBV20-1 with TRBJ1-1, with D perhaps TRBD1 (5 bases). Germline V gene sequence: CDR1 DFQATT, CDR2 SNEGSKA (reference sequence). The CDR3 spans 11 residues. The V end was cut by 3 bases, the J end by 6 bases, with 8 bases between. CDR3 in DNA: TGCAGTGCTAGTACAGGCCCTGAAGCTTTCTTT. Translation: CSASTGPEAFF.

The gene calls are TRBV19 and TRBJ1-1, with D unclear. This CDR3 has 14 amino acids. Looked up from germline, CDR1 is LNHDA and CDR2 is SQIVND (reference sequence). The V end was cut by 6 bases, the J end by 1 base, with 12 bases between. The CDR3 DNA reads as TGTGCCAGTAGATCACGACAACGGAACACTGAAGCTTTCTTT. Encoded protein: CASRSRQRNTEAFF.

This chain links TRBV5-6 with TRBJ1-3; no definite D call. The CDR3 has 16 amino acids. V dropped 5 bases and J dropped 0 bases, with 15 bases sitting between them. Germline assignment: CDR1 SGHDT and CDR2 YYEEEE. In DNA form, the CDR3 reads TGTGCCAGCAGTGCCACCGTCCGGAGCTCTGGAAACACCATATATTTT. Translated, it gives CASSATVRSSGNTIYF.

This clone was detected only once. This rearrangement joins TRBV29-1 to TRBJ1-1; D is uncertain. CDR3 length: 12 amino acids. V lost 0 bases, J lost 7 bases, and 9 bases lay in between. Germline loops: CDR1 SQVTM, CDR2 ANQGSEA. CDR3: CSVEDWTGEAFF. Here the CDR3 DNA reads TGCAGCGTTGAAGACTGGACCGGTGAAGCTTTCTTT.

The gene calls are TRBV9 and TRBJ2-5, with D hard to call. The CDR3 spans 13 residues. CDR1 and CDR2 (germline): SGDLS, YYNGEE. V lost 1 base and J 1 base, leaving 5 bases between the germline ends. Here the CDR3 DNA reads TGTGCCAGCAGCGTACAGATCCAAGAGACCCAGTACTTC. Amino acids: CASSVQIQETQYF.

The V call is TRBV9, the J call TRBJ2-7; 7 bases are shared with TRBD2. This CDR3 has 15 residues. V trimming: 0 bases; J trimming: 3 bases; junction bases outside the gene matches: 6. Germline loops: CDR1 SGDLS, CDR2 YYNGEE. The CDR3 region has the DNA TGTGCCAGCAGCGTAGGGCCTAGCGGCTTCTACGAGCAGTACTTC. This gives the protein CASSVGPSGFYEQYF.

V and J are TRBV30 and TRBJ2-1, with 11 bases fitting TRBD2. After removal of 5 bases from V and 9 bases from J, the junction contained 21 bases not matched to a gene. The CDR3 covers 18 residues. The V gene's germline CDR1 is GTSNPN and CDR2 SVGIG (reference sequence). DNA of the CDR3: TGTGCCTGGGGCACTAGCGGGAGTTATATCGGGGCGACCGGTGAGCAGTTCTTC. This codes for CAWGTSGSYIGATGEQFF. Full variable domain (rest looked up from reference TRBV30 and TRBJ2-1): SQTIHQWPATLVQPVGSPLSLECTVEGTSNPNLYWYRQAAGRGLQLLFYSVGIGQISSEVPQNLSASRPQDRQFILSSKKLLLSDSGFYLCAWGTSGSYIGATGEQFFGPGTRLTVL.

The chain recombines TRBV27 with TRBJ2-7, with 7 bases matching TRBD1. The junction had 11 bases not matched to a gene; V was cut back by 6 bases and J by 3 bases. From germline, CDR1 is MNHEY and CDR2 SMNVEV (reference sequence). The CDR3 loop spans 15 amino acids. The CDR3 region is CASSPTNRGNYEQYF. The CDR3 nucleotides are TGTGCCAGCAGCCCTACCAACAGGGGCAACTACGAGCAGTACTTC.

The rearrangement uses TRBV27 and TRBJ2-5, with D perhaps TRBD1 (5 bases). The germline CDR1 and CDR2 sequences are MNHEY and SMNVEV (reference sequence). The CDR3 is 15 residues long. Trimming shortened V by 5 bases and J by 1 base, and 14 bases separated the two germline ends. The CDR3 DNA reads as TGTGCCAGCAGTGCCAGGGTTTTCGGCCAAGAGACCCAGTACTTC. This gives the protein CASSARVFGQETQYF.

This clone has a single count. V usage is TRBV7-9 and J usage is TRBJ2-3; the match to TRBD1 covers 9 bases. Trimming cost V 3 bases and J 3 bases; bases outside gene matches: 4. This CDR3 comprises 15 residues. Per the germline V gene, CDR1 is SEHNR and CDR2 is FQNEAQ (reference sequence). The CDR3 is CASSFRDRATDTQYF. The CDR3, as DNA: TGTGCCAGCAGCTTCCGGGACAGGGCTACAGATACGCAGTATTTT.

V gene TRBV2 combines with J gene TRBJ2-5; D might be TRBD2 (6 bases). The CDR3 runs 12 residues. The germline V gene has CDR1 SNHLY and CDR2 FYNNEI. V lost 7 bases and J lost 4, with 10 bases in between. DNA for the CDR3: TGTGCCAGCAATGGGGACTCAGAGACCCAGTACTTC. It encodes CASNGDSETQYF.

The CDR3 region has the DNA TGTGCCAGCAGCTTGGGACAGGGGGGGAATTCACCCCTCCACTTT. As protein: CASSLGQGGNSPLHF. The V gene is TRBV5-6, the J gene TRBJ1-6; 9 positions match TRBD1. The CDR3 has 15 amino acids. CDR1 SGHDT and CDR2 YYEEEE come from the germline V gene. The ends lost 0 bases at V and 7 bases at J; junction bases unmatched: 2.

CDR3 protein: CASRKQVLQGSFGYTF. In nucleotides, the CDR3 is TGTGCCAGCAGGAAACAAGTTCTACAAGGGAGCTTTGGCTACACCTTC. The chain carries TRBV2 and TRBJ1-2; D remains ambiguous. The CDR3 contains 16 residues. V was trimmed by 6 bases and J by 7 bases, leaving 24 bases between them. Germline CDR1 reads SNHLY; CDR2 reads FYNNEI. Using reference TRBV2 and TRBJ1-2 for the parts outside the CDR3, the full variable domain is EPEVTQTPSHQVTQMGQEVILRCVPISNHLYFYWYRQILGQKVEFLVSFYNNEISEKSEIFDDQFSVERPDGSNFTLKIRSTKLEDSAMYFCASRKQVLQGSFGYTFGSGTRLTVV.